The sequence of this T cell receptor beta chain was determined in a study of blood T cell repertoires in COVID-19. Study background: Sites across the United States, Italy and Spain contributed samples from acute and convalescent COVID-19. In each case, the material was cDNA or gDNA derived from T cells, B-cell-depleted T cells, or PBMCs.

In the study's own analysis: Reference gene primers were amplified, and this amplification served to estimate nucleated cell counts. Method: immunoSEQ multiplex PCR; TCRdb's copy keeps in-frame clones and lacks some. D and trimming were read from the DNA, whereas the V and J calls and clone size are those reported in that table. The table lists 95,000 to 120,000 clones, roughly 85% of them singletons. Trimming cost V 10 bases and J 1 base, with 18 bases left between them. CDR1 SNHLY and CDR2 FYNNEI come from the germline V gene. The CDR3 is 15 residues long. The V gene is TRBV2, the J gene TRBJ2-3; D perhaps matches TRBD2 (5 bases). The source is a human donor in a cohort sampled during active COVID-19. The source material was peripheral blood. The CDR3 is CATRGRAWGTDTQYF. The CDR3 DNA follows: TGTGCCACGCGAGGGCGGGCGTGGGGCACAGATACGCAGTATTTT.